Each of the 7 T cell receptor beta chains below was sequenced from the same sample in a study of T cells in Graves' hyperthyroidism and ophthalmopathy. RNA transcripts were the template for amplifying TCR beta CDR3 regions. Initially, a first-round RT-PCR of the TCR CDR3 employed the HTBI primer set. TCRdb re-analysed the multiplex PCR reads in MiXCR, keeping a single row per CDR3 protein. The table has 490,000 or so distinct CDR3 sequences, over 35% seen once. Sequencing was done on a sample of peripheral blood or thyroid tissue (not recorded which). The source is an adult woman with Graves' disease, either hyperthyroidism or ophthalmopathy (not recorded which).

To note about this clonotype: Sequence at one end of the junction differs from germline and may be a read error. The V call is TRBV7-7, the J call TRBJ1-2; no definite D call. CDR1 and CDR2 (germline): SSHAT, FNYEAQ (reference sequence). The CDR3 contains 13 residues. The CDR3 DNA is TGTGCTAGCAGCCGTGACGGGCCCTATGGCTACACCTTC. Translating it yields CASSRDGPYGYTF.

The chain couples TRBV29-1 to TRBJ2-7; TRBD1 aligns across 7 bases. The junction had 8 bases not matched to a gene; V was cut back by 5 bases and J by 4 bases. Germline V gene sequence: CDR1 SQVTM, CDR2 ANQGSEA. The CDR3 runs 13 residues. This chain's CDR3 is CSVRQGTVYEQYF. The CDR3 DNA sequence: TGCAGCGTTAGACAGGGAACAGTGTACGAGCAGTACTTC.

Note on this clonotype: Because it lacks the conserved phenylalanine or tryptophan at the end, this CDR3 is likely a read error. The V and J genes are TRBV5-1 and TRBJ1-1, with D possibly matching TRBD1 (5 bases). CDR1 and CDR2 from the germline V gene are SGHRS and YFSETQ. The CDR3 has 13 amino acids. V was clipped by 4 bases and J by 1 base, with 8 bases between them. The CDR3 DNA is TGCGCCAGCAGCGATCAGGGGAACACTGAAGCTTTCCTT. Its protein is CASSDQGNTEAFL.

In the case of this clonotype: This may be a read error: a much more frequent sequence differs by one nucleotide. The chain is built from TRBV6-5 and TRBJ1-1; TRBD1 matches 8 bases. V gave up 7 bases and J gave up 3 bases; unmatched junction bases: 4. There are 13 residues in the CDR3. Germline-derived CDR1 and CDR2 are MNHEY and SVGAGI. The CDR3 loop is CASNQQGDTEAFF. The CDR3 DNA reads as TGTGCCAGCAACCAACAGGGGGACACTGAAGCTTTCTTT.

This clonotype was observed a few times. The V and J genes are TRBV10-3 and TRBJ2-7; D tentatively reads TRBD1 or TRBD2 (8 bases each). V was trimmed by 6 bases and J by 0 bases, leaving 24 bases between them. Germline-derived CDR1 and CDR2 are ENHRY and SYGVKD. The CDR3 spans 18 residues. The CDR3 DNA reads as TGTGCCATCAGCGGGAGGGTACAGGGGGGACCTAGCTCCTACGAGCAGTACTTC. This sequence encodes CAISGRVQGGPSSYEQYF.

This clonotype was seen a few times. The chain is built from TRBV15 and TRBJ1-6, with 8 bases matching TRBD1. This CDR3 is built from 14 residues. Losses at the gene ends were 1 base for V and 11 bases for J; bases not matched to a gene: 4. The V gene's germline CDR1 is LNHNV and CDR2 YYDKDF (reference sequence). The CDR3 region has the DNA TGTGCCACCAGCAGAGGGACAGGGACGCCACCCCTCCACTTT. Protein: CATSRGTGTPPLHF.

This clonotype has a count of ten or more. This chain uses TRBV12-3 or TRBV12-4 with TRBJ1-3; no firm D call. V lost 9 bases and J 3 bases, leaving 12 bases between the germline ends. The CDR3 length is 13 residues. CDR3 residues: CASPRPGGNTIYF. As DNA, the CDR3 is TGTGCCAGTCCGCGGCCTGGTGGAAACACCATATATTTT.